This T cell receptor beta chain originates from a study of identical twins. Study observations and caveats: In beta out-of-frame sequences, the excess sharing between twins was weaker.

This clonotype was seen repeatedly, ten times or more. Its antigen is unidentified. A template switching step contributed a universal primer site, while unique molecular identifiers were present in the cDNA. TCRdb analysed the 5' RACE reads with MiXCR anew, one entry per CDR3 protein. This table has approximately 220,000 distinct CDR3 sequences, 6% to 8% appearing once. Trimming pared 0 bases from V and 5 bases from J, leaving 12 bases between. Germline CDR1 and CDR2: SGHKS and YYEKEE (reference sequence). The CDR3 has 15 residues. These data also formed part of another study, on yellow fever vaccine responses in identical twins.

The chain recombines TRBV5-5 with TRBJ2-1; D unclear. The source material was CD8+ T cells sorted from blood. This TCR was recovered from a woman aged 18-30 years in good health. DNA of the CDR3: TGTGCCAGCAGCTTGGTACTTCTCCCTAACAATGAGCAGTTCTTC. Translated: CASSLVLLPNNEQFF.